Listed here are 2 T cell receptor beta chains from one sample, sequenced in a study of cytomegalovirus exposure and HLA in healthy donors. Use of 60 Vbeta and 13 Jbeta primers characterized the PCR. Some clones are missing from TCRdb's copy, which holds only in-frame ones; the method was immunoSEQ multiplex PCR. Here the sample spans over 150,000 clones, approximately 75% being singletons. The sequenced material came from PBMCs. The receptors derive from a man younger than 40 in good health and CMV-seropositive.

DNA for the CDR3: TGTGCCTGGGTCAGGGCAAGCTCTGGAAACACCATATATTTT. This encodes CAWVRASSGNTIYF. J is TRBJ1-3 and V is TRBV30; tentatively, D is TRBD1 (5 bases). The CDR3 runs 14 residues. Germline V lookup: CDR1 GTSNPN, CDR2 SVGIG (reference sequence). With 5 bases removed from V and 0 bases from J, the gap between germline ends came to 11 bases.

This clone was observed once. V usage is TRBV28 and J usage is TRBJ1-1; D is undetermined. CDR1 and CDR2 from the germline V gene are MDHEN and SYDVKM. This CDR3 comprises 13 residues. Trimming removed 5 bases from V and 4 bases from J, with 11 bases in between. CDR3 nucleotide sequence: TGTGCCAGCAGTATGATCAGAACCACTGAAGCTTTCTTT. It yields the protein CASSMIRTTEAFF.